This paragraph covers one T cell receptor (beta chain) sequence. Authors' data handling: Estimation of nucleated cell counts relied on the amplification of reference gene primers. The table came from immunoSEQ multiplex PCR; TCRdb's copy has only in-frame clones and leaves some out. The V and J calls and clone size come from that table; D and trimming were worked out from the DNA. The table includes some 20,000 clones, 86% detected once. With 8 bases removed from V and 4 bases from J, the gap between germline ends came to 21 bases. From germline, CDR1 is SGHRS and CDR2 YFSETQ. CDR3 length: 15 amino acids. This record belongs to a study of blood T cell repertoires in COVID-19. Looking at the study overall: Acute-phase and convalescent COVID-19 samples originated in the United States, Italy and Spain. In each case, the material was cDNA or gDNA derived from T cells, B-cell-depleted T cells, or PBMCs.

This sequence was found in a human donor in a cohort sampled during active COVID-19. The sequenced sample was peripheral blood. The V call is TRBV5-1, the J call TRBJ1-2; D unresolved. The CDR3 DNA is TGCGCCAGTCGGGTTGGGCCCGCAGAGGGCTATGGCTACACCTTC. Translated, it gives CASRVGPAEGYGYTF.